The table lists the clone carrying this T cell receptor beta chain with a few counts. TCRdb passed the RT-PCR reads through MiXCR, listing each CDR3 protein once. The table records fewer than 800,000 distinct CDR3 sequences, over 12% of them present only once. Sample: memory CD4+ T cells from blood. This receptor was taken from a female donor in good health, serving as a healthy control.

The CDR3 DNA follows: TGTGCCAGCAGCCAGGGAGTGGTCCCTGAAGCTTTCTTT. It yields the protein CASSQGVVPEAFF. The chain recombines TRBV6-1 with TRBJ1-1; a possible D gene is TRBD1 (5 bases). Deletions cut 6 bases from V and 6 bases from J, with 14 bases between. This CDR3 is 13 amino acids long. Germline V gene lookup returns CDR1 MNHNS and CDR2 SASEGT.